Listed below are T cell receptor beta chains from one sample, sequenced in a study of blood T cell repertoires in COVID-19. Only in-frame clones appear in the TCRdb table, and some are missing; sequencing was by immunoSEQ multiplex PCR. The table has 50,000 or so clones, roughly 89% seen once. Sequencing was done on a sample of peripheral blood. The receptors shown here come from a human donor in a cohort sampled during active COVID-19. The CDR3 runs from the conserved cysteine through the conserved F or W. Fields, in order: CDR3 DNA, CDR3 protein, D gene, V gene, clone size, J gene. The D gene is left open where the match is weak. Some rows mark clone size as missing; the rest say once, few, many or name a class of expanded clone.

TGCGCCAGCAGCCGACGGACAGGGACCACAGATACGCAGTATTTT,CASSRRTGTTDTQYF,TRBD1,TRBV5-1,once,TRBJ2-3
TGTGCCAGCAGACTAGGACAGGGGAATCAGCCCCAGCATTTT,CASRLGQGNQPQHF,TRBD1,TRBV28,NA,TRBJ1-5
TGTGCCAGCAGCTTCCCAGGGGGCGCAAGAACTGAAGCTTTCTTT,CASSFPGGARTEAFF,TRBD1,TRBV11-2,NA,TRBJ1-1
TGTGCCAGCACCCCCTGGCTAGACAATGAGCAGTTCTTC,CASTPWLDNEQFF,NA,TRBV3-1/TRBV3-2,NA,TRBJ2-1
TGCGCCAGCAGCTTACGGGGGGAAGAGACCCAGTACTTC,CASSLRGEETQYF,TRBD2,TRBV5-1,NA,TRBJ2-5
TGTGCCTGGAGTGTTCCCTACGGGGTTACAGATACGCAGTATTTT,CAWSVPYGVTDTQYF,NA,TRBV30,NA,TRBJ2-3
TGTGCCAGTAGTTCCTCCGGAGGACCGCGGATCGGGGCCAACGTCCTGACTTTC,CASSSSGGPRIGANVLTF,NA,TRBV19,once,TRBJ2-6
TGTGCCAGTACCCCGGGACTAGCGTTCCTTGGGGGCTCCTACAATGAGCAGTTCTTC,CASTPGLAFLGGSYNEQFF,TRBD2,TRBV19,NA,TRBJ2-1
TGTGCCAGCAGTTTATTACAACAGGGGAGGAACATTCAGTACTTC,CASSLLQQGRNIQYF,NA,TRBV27,NA,TRBJ2-4
TGCAGCGCTCGGGGGGGCCCCTACAATGAGCAGTTCTTC,CSARGGPYNEQFF,TRBD2,TRBV29-1,NA,TRBJ2-1
TGTGCCAGCAGCCCCGAGACAGGTTTAGCCAAAAACATTCAGTACTTC,CASSPETGLAKNIQYF,NA,TRBV7-2,once,TRBJ2-4
TGTGCCAGCAGCCAAGAGATGGGGGCGATAAGATCAGAGACCCAGTACTTC,CASSQEMGAIRSETQYF,NA,TRBV4-2,NA,TRBJ2-5
TGCGCCAGCAGCTTCGGACAGACCGGAGAATCGCAGTATTTT,CASSFGQTGESQYF,NA,TRBV5-1,few,TRBJ2-3
TGTGCCAGCAGTTTGGTCCTAGCGGGGATAGATACGCAGTATTTT,CASSLVLAGIDTQYF,TRBD2,TRBV27,NA,TRBJ2-3
TGTGCCATCTCCGGTACTAGCGGGGGAACTAGCACAGATACGCAGTATTTT,CAISGTSGGTSTDTQYF,TRBD2,TRBV19,NA,TRBJ2-3
TGTGCCAGTAGTATAGCGGGGGGCAACCTGAAGACCCAGTACTTC,CASSIAGGNLKTQYF,NA,TRBV19,NA,TRBJ2-5
TGTGCCAGCAGCTTGGGTCCTGGGGGGGACACGAACACCGGGGAGCTGTTTTTT,CASSLGPGGDTNTGELFF,NA,TRBV5-4,NA,TRBJ2-2
TGTGCCAGCAGTCAGACAGGGGGTACAGATACGCAGTATTTT,CASSQTGGTDTQYF,TRBD1,TRBV6-6,NA,TRBJ2-3
TGTGCCAGTCGCCACCATGGACAGGAGAACCAAGAGACCCAGTACTTC,CASRHHGQENQETQYF,TRBD1,TRBV19,NA,TRBJ2-5
TGCGCCAGCAGCCAAAAGGACAGACCTAATGAAAAACTGTTTTTT,CASSQKDRPNEKLFF,NA,TRBV4-1,NA,TRBJ1-4
TGCGCCAGCAGCTTGAACCAGGTACAGGTTGACACTGAAGCTTTCTTT,CASSLNQVQVDTEAFF,NA,TRBV5-1,NA,TRBJ1-1
TGTGCCAGCAGCCAAGGGGGAGTAGCGCCCCAGCATTTT,CASSQGGVAPQHF,NA,TRBV3-1/TRBV3-2,NA,TRBJ1-5